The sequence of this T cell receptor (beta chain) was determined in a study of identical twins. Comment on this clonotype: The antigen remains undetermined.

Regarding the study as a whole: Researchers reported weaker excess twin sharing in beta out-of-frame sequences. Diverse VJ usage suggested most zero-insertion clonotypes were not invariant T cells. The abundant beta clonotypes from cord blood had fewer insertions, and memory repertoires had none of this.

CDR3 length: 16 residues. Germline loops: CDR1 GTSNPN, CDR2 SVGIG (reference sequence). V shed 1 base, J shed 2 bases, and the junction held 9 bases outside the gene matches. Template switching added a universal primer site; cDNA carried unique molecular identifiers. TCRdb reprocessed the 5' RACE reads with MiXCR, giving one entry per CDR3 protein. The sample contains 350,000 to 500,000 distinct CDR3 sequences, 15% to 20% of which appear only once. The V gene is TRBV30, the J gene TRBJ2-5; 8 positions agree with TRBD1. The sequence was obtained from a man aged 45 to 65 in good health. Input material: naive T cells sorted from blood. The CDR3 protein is CAWSAPTGGDQETQYF. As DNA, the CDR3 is TGTGCCTGGAGTGCGCCTACAGGGGGAGATCAAGAGACCCAGTACTTC.